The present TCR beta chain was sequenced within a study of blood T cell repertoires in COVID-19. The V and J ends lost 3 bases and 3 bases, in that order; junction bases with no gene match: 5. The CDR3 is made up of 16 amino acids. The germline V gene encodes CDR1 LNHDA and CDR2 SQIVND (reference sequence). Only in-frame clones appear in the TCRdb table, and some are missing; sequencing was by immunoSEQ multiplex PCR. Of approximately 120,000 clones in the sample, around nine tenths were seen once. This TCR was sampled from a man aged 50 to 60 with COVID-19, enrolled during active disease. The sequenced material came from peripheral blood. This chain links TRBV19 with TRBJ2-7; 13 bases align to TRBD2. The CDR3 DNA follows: TGTGCCAGTAGTATCACGACTAGCGGGAGGAACTACGAGCAGTACTTC. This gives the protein CASSITTSGRNYEQYF.